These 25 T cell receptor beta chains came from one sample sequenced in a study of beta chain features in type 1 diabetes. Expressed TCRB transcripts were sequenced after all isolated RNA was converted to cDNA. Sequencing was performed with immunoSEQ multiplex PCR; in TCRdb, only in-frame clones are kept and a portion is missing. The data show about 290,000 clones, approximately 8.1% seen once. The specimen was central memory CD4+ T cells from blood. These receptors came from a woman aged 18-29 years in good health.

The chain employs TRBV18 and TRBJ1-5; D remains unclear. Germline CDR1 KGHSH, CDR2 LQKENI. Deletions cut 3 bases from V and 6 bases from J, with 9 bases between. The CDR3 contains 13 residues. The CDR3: CASSPLTSQPQHF. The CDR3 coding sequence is TGTGCCAGCTCACCGCTAACTTCTCAGCCCCAGCATTTT.

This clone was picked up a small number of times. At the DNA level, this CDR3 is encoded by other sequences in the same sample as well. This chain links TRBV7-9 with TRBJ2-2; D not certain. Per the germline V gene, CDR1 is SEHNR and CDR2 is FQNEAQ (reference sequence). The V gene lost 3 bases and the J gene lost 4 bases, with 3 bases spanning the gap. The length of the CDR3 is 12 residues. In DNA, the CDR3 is TGTGCCAGCAGCTTCAGCACCGGGGAGCTGTTTTTT. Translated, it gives CASSFSTGELFF. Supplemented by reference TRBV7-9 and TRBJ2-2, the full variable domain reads DTGVSQNPRHKITKRGQNVTFRCDPISEHNRLYWYRQTLGQGPEFLTYFQNEAQLEKSRLLSDRFSAERPKGSFSTLEIQRTEQGDSAMYLCASSFSTGELFFGEGSRLTVL.

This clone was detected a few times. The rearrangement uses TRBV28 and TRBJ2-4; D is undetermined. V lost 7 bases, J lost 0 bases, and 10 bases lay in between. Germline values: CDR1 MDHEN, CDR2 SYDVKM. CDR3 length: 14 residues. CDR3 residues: CASTPSLAKNIQYF. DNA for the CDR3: TGTGCCAGCACCCCATCCCTAGCCAAAAACATTCAGTACTTC.

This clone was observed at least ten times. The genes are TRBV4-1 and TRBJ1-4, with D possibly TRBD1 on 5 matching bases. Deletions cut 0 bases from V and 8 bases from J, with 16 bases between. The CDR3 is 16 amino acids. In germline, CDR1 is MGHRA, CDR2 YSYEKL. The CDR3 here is CASSQEVAGRSEKLFF. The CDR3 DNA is TGCGCCAGCAGCCAAGAAGTTGCAGGGAGGAGCGAAAAACTGTTTTTT.

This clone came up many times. This CDR3 reads CASSLTSGGFYEQYV. The CDR3 DNA follows: TGTGCCAGCAGCTTAACTAGCGGGGGGTTCTACGAGCAGTACGTC. This chain links TRBV7-8 with TRBJ2-7, with 12 bases fitting TRBD2. CDR1 and CDR2 from the germline V gene are SGHVS and FQNEAQ. The CDR3 contains 15 residues. V was clipped by 2 bases and J by 3 bases; unmatched bases: 2.

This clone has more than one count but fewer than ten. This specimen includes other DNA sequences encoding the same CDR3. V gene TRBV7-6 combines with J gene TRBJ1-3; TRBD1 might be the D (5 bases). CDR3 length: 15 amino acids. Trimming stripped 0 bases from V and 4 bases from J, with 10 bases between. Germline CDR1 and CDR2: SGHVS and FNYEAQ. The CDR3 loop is CASSLAGVSGNTIYF. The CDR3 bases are TGTGCCAGCAGCTTAGCGGGGGTGTCAGGAAACACCATATATTTT.

The CDR3 DNA reads TGTGCCAGCAGTTACGGCCCGCAGGCCCGACTGTTTTTT. It codes for CASSYGPQARLFF. The rearrangement uses TRBV6-5 and TRBJ1-4; D not certain. The V gene's germline CDR1 is MNHEY and CDR2 SVGAGI. The CDR3 is 13 residues long. V was cut by 2 bases and J by 13 bases, with 14 bases left in between.

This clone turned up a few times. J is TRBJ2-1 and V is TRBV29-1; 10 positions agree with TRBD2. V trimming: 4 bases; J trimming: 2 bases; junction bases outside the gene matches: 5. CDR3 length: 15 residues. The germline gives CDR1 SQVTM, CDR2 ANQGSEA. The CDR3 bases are TGCAGCGTTGTACCTACTAGCGGGGCCTACAATGAGCAGTTCTTC. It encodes CSVVPTSGAYNEQFF.

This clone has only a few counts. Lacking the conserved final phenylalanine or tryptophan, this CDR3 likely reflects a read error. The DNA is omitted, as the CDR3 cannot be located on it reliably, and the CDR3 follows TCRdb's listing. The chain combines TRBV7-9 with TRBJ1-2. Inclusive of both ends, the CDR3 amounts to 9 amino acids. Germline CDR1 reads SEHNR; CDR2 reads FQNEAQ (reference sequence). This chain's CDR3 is CASSLHSIG.

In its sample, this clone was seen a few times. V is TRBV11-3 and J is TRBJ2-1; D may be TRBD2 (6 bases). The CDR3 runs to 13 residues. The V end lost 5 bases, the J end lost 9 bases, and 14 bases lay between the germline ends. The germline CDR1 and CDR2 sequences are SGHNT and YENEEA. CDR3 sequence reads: CASSLGRESEQFF. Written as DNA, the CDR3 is TGTGCCAGCAGCCTCGGGCGGGAAAGTGAGCAGTTCTTC.

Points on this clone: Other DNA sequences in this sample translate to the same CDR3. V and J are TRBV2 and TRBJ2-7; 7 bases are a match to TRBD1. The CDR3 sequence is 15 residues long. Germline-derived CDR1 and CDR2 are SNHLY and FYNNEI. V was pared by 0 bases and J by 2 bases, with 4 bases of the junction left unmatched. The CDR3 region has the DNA TGTGCCAGCAGTGAAGCGGGGACAGCGACCTACGAGCAGTACTTC. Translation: CASSEAGTATYEQYF.

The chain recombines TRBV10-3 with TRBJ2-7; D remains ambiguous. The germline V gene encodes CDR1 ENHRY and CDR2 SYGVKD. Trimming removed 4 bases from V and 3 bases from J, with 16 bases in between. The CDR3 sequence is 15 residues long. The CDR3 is CAISAGPRLVYEQYF. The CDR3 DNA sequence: TGTGCCATCAGTGCTGGTCCAAGATTGGTCTACGAGCAGTACTTC.

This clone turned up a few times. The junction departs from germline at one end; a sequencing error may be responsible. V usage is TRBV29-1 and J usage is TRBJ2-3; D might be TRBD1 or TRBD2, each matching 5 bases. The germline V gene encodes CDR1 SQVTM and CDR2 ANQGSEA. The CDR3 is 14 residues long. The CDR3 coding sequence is TGCAGCGTTGAAGCTCGGGGCTACACAGATACGCAGTGTTTT. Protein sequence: CSVEARGYTDTQCF.

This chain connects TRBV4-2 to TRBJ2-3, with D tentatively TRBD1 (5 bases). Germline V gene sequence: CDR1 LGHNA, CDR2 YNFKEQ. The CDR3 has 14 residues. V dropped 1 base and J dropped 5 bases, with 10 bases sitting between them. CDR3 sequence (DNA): TGTGCCAGCAGCCAAGGCACAGGAAGAGATACGCAGTATTTT. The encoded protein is CASSQGTGRDTQYF.

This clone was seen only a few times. The CDR3 DNA reads TGTGCCAGCAGCAAGAGGGACAGGGATCGGGTCACTGAAGCTTTCTTT. It yields the protein CASSKRDRDRVTEAFF. The chain combines TRBV7-2 with TRBJ1-1, with 9 bases that match TRBD1. The CDR3 has 16 amino acids. With 5 bases clipped from V and 4 bases from J, the junction kept 11 bases outside the gene matches. CDR1 is SGHTA, CDR2 FQGNSA, per germline. Full variable domain (missing parts from reference TRBV7-2 and TRBJ1-1): GAGVSQSPSNKVTEKGKDVELRCDPISGHTALYWYRQSLGQGLEFLIYFQGNSAPDKSGLPSDRFSAERTGGSVSTLTIQRTQQEDSAVYLCASSKRDRDRVTEAFFGQGTRLTVV.

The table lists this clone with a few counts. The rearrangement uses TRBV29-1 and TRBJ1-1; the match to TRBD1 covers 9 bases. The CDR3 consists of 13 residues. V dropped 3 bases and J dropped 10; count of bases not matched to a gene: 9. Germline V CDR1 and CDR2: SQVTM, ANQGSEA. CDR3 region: CSVDITGGKVAFF. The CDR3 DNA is TGCAGCGTTGATATCACAGGGGGCAAGGTAGCTTTCTTT.

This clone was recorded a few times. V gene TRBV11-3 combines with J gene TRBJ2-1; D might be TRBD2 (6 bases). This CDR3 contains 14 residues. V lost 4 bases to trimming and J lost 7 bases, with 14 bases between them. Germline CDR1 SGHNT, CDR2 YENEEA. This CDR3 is CASSSYGRRNEQFF. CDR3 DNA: TGTGCCAGCAGCTCCTATGGGAGGAGGAATGAGCAGTTCTTC.

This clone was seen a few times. The CDR3 region has the DNA TGCAGCGTTTTTCCACAGGGGGCCAAAAACATTCAGTACTTC. Translated: CSVFPQGAKNIQYF. This chain links TRBV29-1 with TRBJ2-4; 7 nucleotides line up with TRBD1. V dropped 5 bases and J dropped 1; count of bases not matched to a gene: 5. The CDR3 extends over 14 amino acids. CDR1 and CDR2 from the germline V gene are SQVTM and ANQGSEA.

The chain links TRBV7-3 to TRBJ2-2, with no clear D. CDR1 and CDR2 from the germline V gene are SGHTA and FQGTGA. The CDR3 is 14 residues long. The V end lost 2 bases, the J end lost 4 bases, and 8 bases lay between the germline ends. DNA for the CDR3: TGTGCCAGCAGCTTACTCGGAAGCACCGGGGAGCTGTTTTTT. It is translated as CASSLLGSTGELFF.

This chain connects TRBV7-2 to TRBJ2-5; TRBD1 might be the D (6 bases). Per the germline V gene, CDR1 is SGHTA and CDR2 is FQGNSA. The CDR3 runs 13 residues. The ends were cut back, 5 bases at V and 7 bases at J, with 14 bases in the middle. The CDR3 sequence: CASSLDSYATQYF. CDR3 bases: TGTGCCAGCAGCCTGGACAGTTACGCGACCCAGTACTTC.

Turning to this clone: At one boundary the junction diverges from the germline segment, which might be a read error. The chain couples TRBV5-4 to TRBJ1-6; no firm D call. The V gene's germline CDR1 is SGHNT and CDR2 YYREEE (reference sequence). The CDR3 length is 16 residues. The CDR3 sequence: CASSQDAGSPNSPLHF. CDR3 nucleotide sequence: TGCGCCAGCAGCCAAGATGCAGGATCACCAAATTCACCCCTCCACTTT.

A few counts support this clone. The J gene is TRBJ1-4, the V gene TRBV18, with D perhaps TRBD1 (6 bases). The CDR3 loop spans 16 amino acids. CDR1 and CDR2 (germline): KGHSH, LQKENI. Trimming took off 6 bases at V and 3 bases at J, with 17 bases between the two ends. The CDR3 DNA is TGTGCCAGCTCGCAGGACAGCCCTGGGGCTAATGAAAAACTGTTTTTT. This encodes CASSQDSPGANEKLFF.

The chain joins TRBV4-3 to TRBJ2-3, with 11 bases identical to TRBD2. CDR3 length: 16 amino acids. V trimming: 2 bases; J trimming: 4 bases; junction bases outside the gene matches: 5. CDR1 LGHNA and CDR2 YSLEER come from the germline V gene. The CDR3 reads CASSQTGLAAADTQYF. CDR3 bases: TGCGCCAGCAGCCAAACGGGACTAGCGGCGGCAGATACGCAGTATTTT.

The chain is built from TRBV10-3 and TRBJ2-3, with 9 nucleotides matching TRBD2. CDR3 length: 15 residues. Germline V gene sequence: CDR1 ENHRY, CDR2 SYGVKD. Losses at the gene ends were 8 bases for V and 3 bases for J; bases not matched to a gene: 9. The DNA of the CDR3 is TGTGCCATCCGGCCTAGCGGGGACGGTACAGATACGCAGTATTTT. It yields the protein CAIRPSGDGTDTQYF.

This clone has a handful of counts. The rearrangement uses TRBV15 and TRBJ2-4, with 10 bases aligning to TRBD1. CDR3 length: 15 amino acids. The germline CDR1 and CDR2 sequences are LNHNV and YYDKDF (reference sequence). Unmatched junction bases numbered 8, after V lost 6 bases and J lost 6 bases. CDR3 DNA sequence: TGTGCCACCAGAGACCTCCGGACAGGGGGAAACATTCAGTACTTC. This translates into CATRDLRTGGNIQYF.